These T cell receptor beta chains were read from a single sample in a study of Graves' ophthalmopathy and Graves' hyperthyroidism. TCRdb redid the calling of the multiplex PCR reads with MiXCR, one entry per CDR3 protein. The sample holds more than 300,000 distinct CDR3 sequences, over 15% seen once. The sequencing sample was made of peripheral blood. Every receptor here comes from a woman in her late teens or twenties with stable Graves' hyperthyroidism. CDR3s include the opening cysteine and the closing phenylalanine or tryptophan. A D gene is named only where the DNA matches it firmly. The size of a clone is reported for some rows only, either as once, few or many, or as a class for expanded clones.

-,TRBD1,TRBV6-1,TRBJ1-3,TGTGCCAGCAGTCAGGGGGCGTCTGGAAACACCATATATTTT,CASSQGASGNTIYF
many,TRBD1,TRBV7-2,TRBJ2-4,TGTGCCAGCAGCGCAGAAACCGGGACAGGGTCTAAGCGGGCCAAAAACATTCAGTACTTC,CASSAETGTGSKRAKNIQYF
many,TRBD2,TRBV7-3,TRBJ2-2,TGTGCCAGCAGCTCTGAGCTAGTAGCGGGGGCCGGCGGGGAGCTGTTTTTT,CASSSELVAGAGGELFF
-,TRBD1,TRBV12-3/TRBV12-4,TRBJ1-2,TGTGCCAGCAGTGACCAGGGGGGGAATAACTATGGCTACACCTTC,CASSDQGGNNYGYTF
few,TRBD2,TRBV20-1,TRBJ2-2,TGCAGTGCTAGAGTATCGGGGGGGGCGGCTGGCACCGGGGAGCTGTTTTTT,CSARVSGGAAGTGELFF
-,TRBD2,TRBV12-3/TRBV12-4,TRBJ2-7,TGTGCCAGCAGTCGGACTAGCGGGGGGGCTCTCGAGCAGTACTTC,CASSRTSGGALEQYF
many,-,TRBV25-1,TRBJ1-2,TGTGCCAGCAGTTTCTCGGGAGCAGCTAACTATGGCTACACCTTC,CASSFSGAANYGYTF
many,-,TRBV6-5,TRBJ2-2,TGTGCCAGCAGCTACACAGGGCCTACCGGGGAGCTGTTTTTT,CASSYTGPTGELFF
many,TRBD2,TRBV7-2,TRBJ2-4,TGTGCCAGCAGCTTAATAGCGGGGACCTCAGCCAAAAACATTCAGTACTTC,CASSLIAGTSAKNIQYF
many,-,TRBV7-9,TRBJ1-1,TGTGCCAGCAGCTTAGTTCGGGGGGCCACTGAAGCTTTCTTT,CASSLVRGATEAFF
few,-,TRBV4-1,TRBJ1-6,TGCGCCAGCAGCCAACTGGGCCGTTCACCCCTCCACTTT,CASSQLGRSPLHF
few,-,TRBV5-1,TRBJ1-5,TGCGCCAGCAGCCACGGAGGCATCAATCAGCCCCAGCATTTT,CASSHGGINQPQHF
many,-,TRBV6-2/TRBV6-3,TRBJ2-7,TGTGCCAGCAGCAGAAAATACGAGCAGTACTTC,CASSRKYEQYF
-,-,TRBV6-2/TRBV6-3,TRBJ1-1,TGTGCCAGCAGTTACTCGGCCGAAAAACTAAACACTGAAGCTTTCTTT,CASSYSAEKLNTEAFF
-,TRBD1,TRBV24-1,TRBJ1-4,TGTGCCACCCAAAGACAGGGAGGGGGAAAACTGTTTTTT,CATQRQGGGKLFF
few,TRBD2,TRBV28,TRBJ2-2,TGTGCCAGCAGTTTAAGGGGAGCGGGGGGGCCCGGAGCCGGGGAGCTGTTTTTT,CASSLRGAGGPGAGELFF
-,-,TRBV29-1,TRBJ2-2,TGCAGCGTTGTTTTCGGGCCAGGTCCCATCACCGGGGAGCTGTTTTTT,CSVVFGPGPITGELFF
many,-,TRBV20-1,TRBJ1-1,TGCAGTGCCCAAAGACCGGGGGGCGAACCTGAAGCTTTCTTT,CSAQRPGGEPEAFF
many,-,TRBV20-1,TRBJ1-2,TGCAGTGCTCCACGGAATCCAGACAGCCCTGCGCAGGGCTACACCTTC,CSAPRNPDSPAQGYTF
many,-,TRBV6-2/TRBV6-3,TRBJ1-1,TGTGCCAGCAGTTACCTCATTGCGGACAGATTGAACACTGAAGCTTTCTTT,CASSYLIADRLNTEAFF
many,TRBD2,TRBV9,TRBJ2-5,TGTGCCAGCAGCGTAGCAGGACTAGCGGGGCAAGAGACCCAGTACTTC,CASSVAGLAGQETQYF
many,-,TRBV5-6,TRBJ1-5,TGTGCCAGCAGCTTGGCCTTGGACGGCAATAGGCCCCAGCATTTT,CASSLALDGNRPQHF
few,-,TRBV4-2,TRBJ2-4,TGTGCCAGCAGCCAAGACGGGACCCTAAGGAACATTAAGTACTTC,CASSQDGTLRNIKYF
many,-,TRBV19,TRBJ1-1,TGTGCCAGTAGAAGAAGGGGATATACTGAAGCTTTCTTT,CASRRRGYTEAFF
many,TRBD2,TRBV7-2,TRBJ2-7,TGTGCCAGCAGCTTGATAGCGGGGGGGCCTCAGTCGTACTTC,CASSLIAGGPQSYF
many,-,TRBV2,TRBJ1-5,TGTGCCAGCAGTGAACCAGGCGTAAATCAGCCCCAGCATTTT,CASSEPGVNQPQHF
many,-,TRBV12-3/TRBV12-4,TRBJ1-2,TGTGCCAGCAGTTTAGGCCATCCGTTTCTAGGAGGCTATGGCTACACCTTC,CASSLGHPFLGGYGYTF
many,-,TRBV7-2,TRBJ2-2,TGTGCCAGCAGCTTGCAGAACTTATACACCGGGGAGCTGTTTTTT,CASSLQNLYTGELFF
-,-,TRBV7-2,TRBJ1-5,TGTGCCAGCAGCCCATCGGGAAGGCCGTCGCATTTT,CASSPSGRPSHF
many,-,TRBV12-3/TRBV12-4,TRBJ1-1,TGTGCCAGCAGTTTAGCAGGGGAAGGCGCTTTCTTT,CASSLAGEGAFF
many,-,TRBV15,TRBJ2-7,TGTGCCACCAGCAGGACCCGTCGGGATGGCGAGCAGTACTTC,CATSRTRRDGEQYF
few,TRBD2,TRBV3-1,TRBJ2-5,TGTGCCAGCAGGCCCGGGACTAGCGGGGGGGCAGTGGAGACCCAGTACTTC,CASRPGTSGGAVETQYF
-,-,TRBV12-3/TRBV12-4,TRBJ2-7,TGTGCCAGCATTAGGGACGGCTCCTACGAGCAGTACTTC,CASIRDGSYEQYF
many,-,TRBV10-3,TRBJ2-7,TGTGCCATCACCGAAAGTGTTTTTCGCTCCTACGAGCAGTACTTC,CAITESVFRSYEQYF
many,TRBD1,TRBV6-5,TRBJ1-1,TGTGCCAGCAGTTACTCGGCACAGGGACAGGCGGCAGCTTTCTTT,CASSYSAQGQAAAFF
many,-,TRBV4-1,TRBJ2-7,TGCGCCAGCAGCCAAGAAGGCGGTTTCGGCGAGCAGTACTTC,CASSQEGGFGEQYF
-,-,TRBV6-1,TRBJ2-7,TGTGCCAGCAGTGGTCCCCGGACGGAGAGCTCCTACGAGCAGTACTTC,CASSGPRTESSYEQYF
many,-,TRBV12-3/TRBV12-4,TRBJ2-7,TGTGCCAGCAGTCGGCAGTCCTACGAGCAGTACTTC,CASSRQSYEQYF
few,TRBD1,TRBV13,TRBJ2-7,TGTGCCAGCAGCTTTAGCCGGGACAGCCGCCCCTACGAGCAGTGCTTC,CASSFSRDSRPYEQCF
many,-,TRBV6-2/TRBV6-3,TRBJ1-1,TGTGCCAGCACCCACGAAGGGGAGAGGGACACTGAAGCTTTCTTT,CASTHEGERDTEAFF
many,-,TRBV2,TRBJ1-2,TGTGCCAGCAGTTACCGGGCCCACTATGGCTACACCTTC,CASSYRAHYGYTF
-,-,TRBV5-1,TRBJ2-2,TGCGCCAGCAGCCGGGACGGATACACCGGGGAGCTGTTGTTT,CASSRDGYTGELLF
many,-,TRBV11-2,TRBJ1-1,TGTGCCAGCAGCTTATTCTGGAACACTGAAGCTTTCTTT,CASSLFWNTEAFF
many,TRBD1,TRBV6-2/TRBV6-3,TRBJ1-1,TGTGCCAGCAGTTACGCCACCGGGACAGGGGAAGGCACTGAAGTTTTCTTT,CASSYATGTGEGTEVFF
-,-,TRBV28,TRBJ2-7,TGTGCCAGCAGTACTATCCTCGAGCAGTACTTC,CASSTILEQYF
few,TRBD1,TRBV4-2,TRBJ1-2,TGTGCCAGCAGCCAAGGGACAGGTGGGGGAGGCTACACCTTC,CASSQGTGGGGYTF
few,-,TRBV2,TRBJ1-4,TGTGCCAGCCACCCTGACAGCGCAACTAATGAAAAACTGTTTTTT,CASHPDSATNEKLFF
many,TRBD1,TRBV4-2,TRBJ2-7,TGTGCCAGCAGCCAAGCGACGGGACAGGGCTTTTACGAGCAGTACTTC,CASSQATGQGFYEQYF
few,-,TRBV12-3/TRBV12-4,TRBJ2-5,TGTGCCAGCAGTTTGCGCCCGTTTGAGACCCAGTACTTC,CASSLRPFETQYF
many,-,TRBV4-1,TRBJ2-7,TGCGCCAGCAGCCAAGAGGGGACAAGCATGTACGAGCAGTACTTC,CASSQEGTSMYEQYF
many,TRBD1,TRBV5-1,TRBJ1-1,TGCGCCAGCAGACCGACAGGGCCTAACACTGAAGCTTTCTTT,CASRPTGPNTEAFF
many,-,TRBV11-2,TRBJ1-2,TGTGCCAGCAGCTTAGGTCCCGACGGTTATGGCTACACCTTC,CASSLGPDGYGYTF
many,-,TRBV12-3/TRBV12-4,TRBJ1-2,TGTGCCAGCAGTTTGGGCAGTAACTATGGCTACACCTTC,CASSLGSNYGYTF
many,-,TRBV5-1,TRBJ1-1,TGCGCCAGCAGCCACCTACAGGGAGGGACTGAAGCTTTCTTT,CASSHLQGGTEAFF
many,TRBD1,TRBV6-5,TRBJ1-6,TGTGCCAGCAGTAATCCGCGGACAGGGGATTCACCCCTCCACTTT,CASSNPRTGDSPLHF
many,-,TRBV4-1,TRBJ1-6,TGCGCCAGCAGCCAAGCGGGGTTAACAGGAATTTCACCCCTCCACTTT,CASSQAGLTGISPLHF
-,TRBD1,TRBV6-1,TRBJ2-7,TGTGCCAGCAGTGAACCGGGACAGGGAGACCACGAGCAGGACTTC,CASSEPGQGDHEQDF
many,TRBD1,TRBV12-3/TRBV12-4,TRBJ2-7,TGTGCCAGCAGTTTACAGGACAGGGACGAGCAGTACTTC,CASSLQDRDEQYF